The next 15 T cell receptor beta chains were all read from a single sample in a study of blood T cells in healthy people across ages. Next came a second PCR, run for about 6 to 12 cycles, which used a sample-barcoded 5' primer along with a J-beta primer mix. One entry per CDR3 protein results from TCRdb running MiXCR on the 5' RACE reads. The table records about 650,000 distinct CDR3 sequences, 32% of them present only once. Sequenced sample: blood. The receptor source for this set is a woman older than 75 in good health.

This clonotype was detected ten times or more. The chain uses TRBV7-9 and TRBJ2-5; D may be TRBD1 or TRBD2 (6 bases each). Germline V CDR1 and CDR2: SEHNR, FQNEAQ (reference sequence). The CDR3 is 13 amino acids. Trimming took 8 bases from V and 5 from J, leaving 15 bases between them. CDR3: CASQPGAEETQYF. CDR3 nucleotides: TGTGCCAGCCAGCCGGGGGCCGAGGAGACCCAGTACTTC.

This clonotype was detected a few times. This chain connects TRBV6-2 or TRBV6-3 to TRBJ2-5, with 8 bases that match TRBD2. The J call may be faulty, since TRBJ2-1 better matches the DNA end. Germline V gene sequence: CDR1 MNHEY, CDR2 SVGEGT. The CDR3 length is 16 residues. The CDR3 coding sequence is TGTGCCAGCAGTTCCTCCGGGCGGGGGGTGCAAGAGACCCAGTTCTTC. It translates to CASSSSGRGVQETQFF.

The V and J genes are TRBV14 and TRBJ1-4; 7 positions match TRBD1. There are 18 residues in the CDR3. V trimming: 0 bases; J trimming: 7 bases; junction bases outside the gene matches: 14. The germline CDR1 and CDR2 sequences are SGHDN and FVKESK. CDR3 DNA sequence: TGTGCCAGCAGCCAAGATCCGCGACAGGGAAGTAAGAGTGAAAAACTGTTTTTT. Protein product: CASSQDPRQGSKSEKLFF.

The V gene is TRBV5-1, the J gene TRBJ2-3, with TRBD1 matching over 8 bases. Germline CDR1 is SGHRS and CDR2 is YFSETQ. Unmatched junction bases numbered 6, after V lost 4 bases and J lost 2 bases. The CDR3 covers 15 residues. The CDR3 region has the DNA TGCGCCAGCAGCGGGATGACAGGGGACACAGATACGCAGTATTTT. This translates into CASSGMTGDTDTQYF.

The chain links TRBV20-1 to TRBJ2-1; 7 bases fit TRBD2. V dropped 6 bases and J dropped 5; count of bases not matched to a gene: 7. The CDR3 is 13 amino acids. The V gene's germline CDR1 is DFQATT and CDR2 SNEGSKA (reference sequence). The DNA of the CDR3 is TGCAGTGCCGGCGAGCGGGGTCACAATGAGCAGTTCTTC. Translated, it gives CSAGERGHNEQFF.

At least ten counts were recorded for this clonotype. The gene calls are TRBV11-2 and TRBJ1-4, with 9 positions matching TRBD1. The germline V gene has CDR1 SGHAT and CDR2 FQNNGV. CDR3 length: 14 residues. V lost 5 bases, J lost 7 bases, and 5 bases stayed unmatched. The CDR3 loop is CASSLWTGAEKLFF. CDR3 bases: TGTGCCAGCAGCCTATGGACAGGGGCTGAAAAACTGTTTTTT. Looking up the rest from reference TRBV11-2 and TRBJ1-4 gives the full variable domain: EAGVAQSPRYKIIEKRQSVAFWCNPISGHATLYWYQQILGQGPKLLIQFQNNGVVDDSQLPKDRFSAERLKGVDSTLKIQPAKLEDSAVYLCASSLWTGAEKLFFGSGTQLSVL.

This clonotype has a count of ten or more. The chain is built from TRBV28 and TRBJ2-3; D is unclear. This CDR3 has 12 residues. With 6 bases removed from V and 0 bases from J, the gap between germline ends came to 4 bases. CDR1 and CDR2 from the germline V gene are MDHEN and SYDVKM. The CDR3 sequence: CASRTSTDTQYF. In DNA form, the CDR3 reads TGTGCCAGCAGAACTAGCACAGATACGCAGTATTTT.

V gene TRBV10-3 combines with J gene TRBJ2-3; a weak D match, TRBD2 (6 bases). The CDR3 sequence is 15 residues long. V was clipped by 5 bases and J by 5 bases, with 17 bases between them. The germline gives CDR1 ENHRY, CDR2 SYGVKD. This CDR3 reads CAISPDGRSRDTQYF. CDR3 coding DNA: TGTGCCATCAGTCCGGACGGGAGATCCCGAGATACGCAGTATTTT.

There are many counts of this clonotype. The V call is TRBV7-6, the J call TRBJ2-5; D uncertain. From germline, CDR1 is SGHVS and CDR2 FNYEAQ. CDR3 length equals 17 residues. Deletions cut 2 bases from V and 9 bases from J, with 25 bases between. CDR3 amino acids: CASSLIDYGSDQDAQYF. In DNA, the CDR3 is TGTGCCAGCAGCTTAATTGATTACGGCAGCGACCAAGACGCCCAGTACTTC. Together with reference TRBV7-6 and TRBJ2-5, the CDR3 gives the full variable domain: GAGVSQSPRYKVTKRGQDVALRCDPISGHVSLYWYRQALGQGPEFLTYFNYEAQQDKSGLPNDRFSAERPEGSISTLTIQRTEQRDSAMYRCASSLIDYGSDQDAQYFGPGTRLLVL.

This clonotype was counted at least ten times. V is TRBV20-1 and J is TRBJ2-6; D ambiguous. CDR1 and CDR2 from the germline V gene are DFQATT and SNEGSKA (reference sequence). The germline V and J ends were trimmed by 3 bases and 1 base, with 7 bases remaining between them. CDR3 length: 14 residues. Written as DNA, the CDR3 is TGCAGTGCTAGCGAGCTATCTGGGGCCAACGTCCTGACTTTC. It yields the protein CSASELSGANVLTF.

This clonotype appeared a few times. The CDR3 DNA is TGTGCCAGCAGCCCCAAACGAGACAGGTCCAGTTCACCCCTCCACTTT. Translation gives CASSPKRDRSSSPLHF. This chain joins TRBV3-1 and TRBJ1-6, with D perhaps TRBD1 (6 bases). CDR3 size: 16 residues. The V end was cut by 4 bases, the J end by 9 bases, with 19 bases between. Germline V lookup: CDR1 LGHDT, CDR2 YNNKEL (reference sequence).

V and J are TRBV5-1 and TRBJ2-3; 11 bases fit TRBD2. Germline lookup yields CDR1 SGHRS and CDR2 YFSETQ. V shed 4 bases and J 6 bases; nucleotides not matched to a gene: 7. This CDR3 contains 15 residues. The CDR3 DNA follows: TGCGCCAGCAGCCCGTCGACTAGCGGGAAGGATACGCAGTATTTT. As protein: CASSPSTSGKDTQYF. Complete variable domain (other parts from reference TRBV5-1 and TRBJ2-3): KAGVTQTPRYLIKTRGQQVTLSCSPISGHRSVSWYQQTPGQGLQFLFEYFSETQRNKGNFPGRFSGRQFSNSRSEMNVSTLELGDSALYLCASSPSTSGKDTQYFGPGTRLTVL.

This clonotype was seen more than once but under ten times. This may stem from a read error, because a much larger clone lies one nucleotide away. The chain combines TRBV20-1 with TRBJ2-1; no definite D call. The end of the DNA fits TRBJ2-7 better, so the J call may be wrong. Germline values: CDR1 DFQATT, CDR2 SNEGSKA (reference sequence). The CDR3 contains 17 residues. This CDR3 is CSASDEGRGRSYNEQYF. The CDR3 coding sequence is TGCAGTGCCTCGGACGAAGGACGTGGTCGCTCCTACAATGAGCAGTACTTC.

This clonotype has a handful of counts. The chain's CDR3 is CASSWNRGANGYTF. CDR3 bases: TGCGCCAGCAGCTGGAATCGGGGGGCAAATGGCTACACCTTC. The chain joins TRBV5-1 to TRBJ1-2, with D possibly being TRBD1 (6 bases). Germline CDR1 and CDR2: SGHRS and YFSETQ. Trimming took 3 bases from V and 6 from J, leaving 15 bases between them. The CDR3 has 14 amino acids.

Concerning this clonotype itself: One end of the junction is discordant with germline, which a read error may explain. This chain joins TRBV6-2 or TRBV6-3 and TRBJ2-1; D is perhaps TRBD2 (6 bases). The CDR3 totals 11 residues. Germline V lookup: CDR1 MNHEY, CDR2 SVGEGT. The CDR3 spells CACRVLAQQFF. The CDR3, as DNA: TGTGCCTGCAGGGTCCTAGCGCAGCAGTTCTTC.